The 12 T cell receptor beta chains below come from one sample, sequenced in a study of blood T cell repertoires in COVID-19. TCRdb's table, derived via immunoSEQ multiplex PCR, lists solely in-frame clones and lacks some. Among more than 85,000 clones listed, 81% were seen once. The sequenced sample consisted of peripheral blood. The receptors derive from a woman aged 70-85 years with acute or convalescent COVID-19.

The chain's CDR3 is CASSDHRDSNEKLFF. The CDR3 region has the DNA TGTGCCAGCAGTGATCACCGGGACAGTAATGAAAAACTGTTTTTT. The chain joins TRBV25-1 to TRBJ1-4, with 7 bases lining up with TRBD1. The V and J ends lost 3 bases and 4 bases, in that order; junction bases with no gene match: 5. Germline CDR1 is MGHDK and CDR2 is SYGVNS. The CDR3 spans 15 residues.

In DNA, the CDR3 is TGTGCCACCAGCAGTGGAGCGGGAGGGGGGTACAATGAGCAGTTCTTC. It yields the protein CATSSGAGGGYNEQFF. The genes are TRBV15 and TRBJ2-1, with TRBD2 matching 10 bases. In germline, CDR1 is LNHNV, CDR2 YYDKDF (reference sequence). Unmatched junction bases numbered 6, after V lost 3 bases and J lost 4 bases. The CDR3 has 16 residues.

This chain joins TRBV7-2 and TRBJ1-1; 8 bases fit TRBD1. The V segment lost 5 bases and the J segment 6 bases; nucleotides outside the gene matches: 11. The CDR3 runs 15 residues. Germline-derived CDR1 and CDR2 are SGHTA and FQGNSA. The CDR3 region is CASSVNRGAWAEAFF. CDR3 DNA sequence: TGTGCCAGCAGCGTCAACAGGGGGGCATGGGCTGAAGCTTTCTTT.

The chain recombines TRBV3-1 (or the pseudogene TRBV3-2) with TRBJ1-2; TRBD1 matches at 12 bases. The CDR3 loop spans 17 amino acids. V shed 5 bases and J 4 bases; nucleotides not matched to a gene: 11. Germline-derived CDR1 and CDR2 are LGHDT and YNNKEL (reference sequence). CDR3 coding DNA: TGTGCCAGCAGCGAGCTACTAGGGACAGGGGGCACCTATGGCTACACCTTC. Translating it yields CASSELLGTGGTYGYTF.

The chain couples TRBV9 to TRBJ1-2, with 7 bases aligning to TRBD1. The CDR3 covers 14 residues. V lost 7 bases, J lost 8 bases, and 14 bases stayed unmatched. CDR1 is SGDLS, CDR2 YYNGEE, per germline. CDR3 nucleotide sequence: TGTGCCAGCGGGCGTGGAGGGGGCGCAGAGGGCTACACCTTC. Its translation: CASGRGGGAEGYTF.

This chain uses TRBV27 with TRBJ1-1; D possibly corresponds to TRBD1 (6 bases). Germline V gene sequence: CDR1 MNHEY, CDR2 SMNVEV (reference sequence). This CDR3 spans 15 amino acids. The V and J ends lost 0 bases and 4 bases respectively, with 12 bases between them. This CDR3 reads CASSLSPPGVTEAFF. The CDR3 nucleotides read TGTGCCAGCAGTTTATCACCCCCAGGGGTCACTGAAGCTTTCTTT.

This clone was counted ten times or more. The J gene is TRBJ2-7, the V gene TRBV5-4, with D hard to call. Per the germline V gene, CDR1 is SGHNT and CDR2 is YYREEE (reference sequence). The CDR3 extends over 13 amino acids. Trimming cost V 4 bases and J 4 bases, with 12 bases left between them. This CDR3 is CASSIGALYEQYF. In nucleotides, the CDR3 is TGTGCCAGCAGCATCGGAGCTCTTTACGAGCAGTACTTC.

The gene calls are TRBV2 and TRBJ2-7; the match to TRBD2 covers 9 bases. CDR1 is SNHLY, CDR2 FYNNEI, per germline. The junction had 12 bases not matched to a gene; V was cut back by 7 bases and J by 2 bases. The CDR3 has 16 residues. CDR3 in DNA: TGTGCCAGCAAGAGTACTAGCGGGTTTGGCACCTACGAGCAGTACTTC. This sequence encodes CASKSTSGFGTYEQYF.

The CDR3 spells CASSYSQTYEQYF. In nucleotides, the CDR3 is TGTGCCAGCAGTTACTCCCAGACCTACGAGCAGTACTTC. The chain has TRBV6-5 and TRBJ2-7; D ambiguous. V lost 0 bases to trimming and J lost 2 bases, with 5 bases between them. The CDR3 has 13 residues. Germline CDR1 reads MNHEY; CDR2 reads SVGAGI.

The chain couples TRBV7-9 to TRBJ1-2; 9 nucleotides agree with TRBD1. Germline V gene lookup returns CDR1 SEHNR and CDR2 FQNEAQ (reference sequence). This CDR3 is built from 17 residues. V lost 2 bases, J lost 6 bases, and 13 bases stayed unmatched. The CDR3 protein is CASSLLSGTGSMNGYTF. CDR3 in DNA: TGTGCCAGCAGCTTATTATCCGGGACAGGGAGTATGAATGGCTACACCTTC.

The J gene is TRBJ2-5, the V gene TRBV28; D perhaps matches TRBD2 (5 bases). CDR1 and CDR2 (germline): MDHEN, SYDVKM. Trimming took off 3 bases at V and 5 bases at J, with 19 bases between the two ends. CDR3 length: 16 amino acids. The CDR3: CASSFGVTDSGETQYF. CDR3 DNA sequence: TGTGCCAGCAGTTTCGGTGTTACCGATTCGGGGGAGACCCAGTACTTC.

This chain uses TRBV5-1 with TRBJ2-5, with 8 positions matching TRBD2. The V segment lost 4 bases and the J segment 5 bases; nucleotides outside the gene matches: 1. The CDR3 consists of 12 residues. CDR1 SGHRS and CDR2 YFSETQ come from the germline V gene. CDR3 in DNA: TGCGCCAGCAGCCCGGGAGGGGAGACCCAGTACTTC. Its protein is CASSPGGETQYF. The whole variable domain, remainder taken from reference TRBV5-1 and TRBJ2-5, is KAGVTQTPRYLIKTRGQQVTLSCSPISGHRSVSWYQQTPGQGLQFLFEYFSETQRNKGNFPGRFSGRQFSNSRSEMNVSTLELGDSALYLCASSPGGETQYFGPGTRLLVL.